The clone carrying this T cell receptor (beta chain) was counted at least ten times. This sample stems from a study of blood T cells in healthy people across ages. Next came a second PCR, run for roughly 6 to 11 cycles, which used a sample-barcoded 5' primer along with a J-beta primer mix. TCRdb called the 5' RACE reads again in MiXCR, with one record for every CDR3 protein. The sample contains about 650,000 distinct CDR3 sequences, 32% of which appear only once. V lost 6 bases and J 2 bases, leaving 20 bases between the germline ends. This CDR3 is built from 16 residues. The germline gives CDR1 MNHEY, CDR2 SMNVEV (reference sequence).

V gene TRBV27 combines with J gene TRBJ2-7; a weak D match, TRBD1 (6 bases). The TCR originated in a woman aged 80 or over in good health. The source material was blood. As DNA, the CDR3 is TGTGCCAGCAGACGGATAACAGGGTCGACCCCCTACGAGCAGTACTTC. It translates to CASRRITGSTPYEQYF.